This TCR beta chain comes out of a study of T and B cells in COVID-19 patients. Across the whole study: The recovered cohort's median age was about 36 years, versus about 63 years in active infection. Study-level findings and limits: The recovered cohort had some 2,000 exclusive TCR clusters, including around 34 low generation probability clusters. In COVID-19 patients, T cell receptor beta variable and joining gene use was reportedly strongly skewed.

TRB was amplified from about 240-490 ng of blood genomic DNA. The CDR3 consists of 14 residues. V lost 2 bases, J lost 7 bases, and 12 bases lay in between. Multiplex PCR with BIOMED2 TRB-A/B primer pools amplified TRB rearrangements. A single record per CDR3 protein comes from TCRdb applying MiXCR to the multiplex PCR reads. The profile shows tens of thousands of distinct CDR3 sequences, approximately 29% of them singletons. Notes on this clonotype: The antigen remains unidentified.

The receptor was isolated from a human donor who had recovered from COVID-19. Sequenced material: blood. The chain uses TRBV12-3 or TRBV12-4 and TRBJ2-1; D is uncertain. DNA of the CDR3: TGTGCCAGCAGTTTAACGGACGTCTGGAATGAGCAGTTCTTC. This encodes CASSLTDVWNEQFF.